This passage covers 14 T cell receptor beta chains from one sample sequenced in a study of identical twins (dated by TCRdb to the mid-2010s). Receptor libraries were prepared by 5' RACE. Sequencing relied on an Illumina HiSeq 2000. Clones were called with MiXCR by TCRdb after fastp trimmed the public reads at Q25, and only in-frame beta chains were retained. Under each unique CDR3 protein, matching rows form one entry showing the most common genes and DNA. Counted in this sample were about 520,000 distinct CDR3 sequences; approximately 22% of them appeared once. The top ten hold about 0.99% of the sample. The same data also went into a second study, on T cells expressing NK-cell markers.

Specimen: CD4+ T cells sorted from blood. The origin of the receptors is a woman in her late teens or twenties in good health.

The genes are TRBV5-1 and TRBJ1-1, with D possibly TRBD1 on 6 matching bases. Germline CDR1 reads SGHRS; CDR2 reads YFSETQ. The CDR3 length is 16 residues. The V end lost 4 bases, the J end lost 4 bases, and 20 bases lay between the germline ends. The CDR3 nucleotides read TGCGCCAGCAGCACCGGGACACGGGAGAGTGGCACTGAAGCTTTCTTT. It specifies CASSTGTRESGTEAFF.

The chain combines TRBV6-2 or TRBV6-3 with TRBJ2-1; 11 nucleotides match TRBD2. The V gene end was trimmed by 1 base and the J gene end by 5 bases; junction bases not matched to a gene: 13. Germline V gene data show CDR1 as MNHEY and CDR2 as SVGEGT. CDR3 length: 19 residues. The CDR3 sequence: CASSYFATSGSPYDNEQFF. The CDR3 nucleotides read TGTGCCAGCAGTTACTTCGCTACTAGCGGGAGTCCTTATGACAATGAGCAGTTCTTC.

This clonotype was counted between two and nine times. The V gene is TRBV20-1, the J gene TRBJ2-7; no reliable D call. V was trimmed by 1 base and J by 5 bases, leaving 6 bases between them. This CDR3 comprises 11 residues. Germline CDR1 DFQATT, CDR2 SNEGSKA (reference sequence). This CDR3 is CSARVLNEQYF. CDR3 bases: TGCAGTGCTAGAGTATTGAACGAGCAGTACTTC.

The CDR3 DNA reads as TGTGCCAGCAGCCTGACTAGGGCCTCCGGTGAGCAGTTCTTC. Translating gives CASSLTRASGEQFF. V gene TRBV11-2 combines with J gene TRBJ2-1; tentative D call: TRBD2 (6 bases). This CDR3 spans 14 amino acids. Germline CDR1 SGHAT, CDR2 FQNNGV. V lost 5 bases to trimming and J lost 9 bases, with 17 bases between them.

CDR3 coding DNA: TGTGCCAGCAGTTTTCCCCGGACACCAGGGGCCAACGTCCTGACTTTC. It specifies CASSFPRTPGANVLTF. The V and J genes are TRBV12-3 or TRBV12-4 and TRBJ2-6, with D perhaps TRBD1 (5 bases). Trimming cost V 3 bases and J 4 bases, with 13 bases left between them. This CDR3 contains 16 residues.

This clonotype appeared a few times. V gene TRBV5-6 combines with J gene TRBJ1-5, with 9 positions matching TRBD1. Trimming removed 0 bases from V and 4 bases from J; junction bases left unmatched: 5. Germline loops: CDR1 SGHDT, CDR2 YYEEEE. This CDR3 contains 16 residues. The CDR3, as DNA: TGTGCCAGCAGCTTGGCGGACAGGGGAAGGAATCAGCCCCAGCATTTT. Translation gives CASSLADRGRNQPQHF.

Only a few counts were recorded for this clonotype. The rearrangement uses TRBV5-1 and TRBJ2-1, with unresolved D. The V gene's germline CDR1 is SGHRS and CDR2 YFSETQ. CDR3 size: 15 residues. V was pared by 0 bases and J by 2 bases, with 9 bases between. The CDR3 coding sequence is TGCGCCAGCAGCTTGGAGGACCCTGCCTACAATGAGCAGTTCTTC. Translating gives CASSLEDPAYNEQFF. Filled out from reference TRBV5-1 and TRBJ2-1, the complete variable domain reads KAGVTQTPRYLIKTRGQQVTLSCSPISGHRSVSWYQQTPGQGLQFLFEYFSETQRNKGNFPGRFSGRQFSNSRSEMNVSTLELGDSALYLCASSLEDPAYNEQFFGPGTRLTVL.

This clonotype was seen a handful of times. This chain uses TRBV6-5 with TRBJ2-5; 8 nucleotides match TRBD1. V was pared by 0 bases and J by 4 bases, with 4 bases of the junction left unmatched. The CDR3 loop spans 15 amino acids. Germline CDR1 and CDR2: MNHEY and SVGAGI. The CDR3 DNA follows: TGTGCCAGCAGTTACTCGCAGGGGGCCATAGAGACCCAGTACTTC. This encodes CASSYSQGAIETQYF.

V and J are TRBV12-3 or TRBV12-4 and TRBJ2-7; D unresolved. Trimming took off 2 bases at V and 3 bases at J, with 8 bases between the two ends. The CDR3 length is 13 residues. The DNA for the CDR3 is TGTGCCAGCAGTTTATTTGAGCGCTACGAGCAGTACTTC. Amino acids: CASSLFERYEQYF.

The chain carries TRBV10-3 and TRBJ2-1; 13 bases are shared with TRBD2. The CDR3 is made up of 17 amino acids. V lost 11 bases to trimming and J lost 0 bases; unmatched junction nucleotides: 10. Germline CDR1 and CDR2: ENHRY and SYGVKD. This CDR3 is CAVSGLAGASSYNEQFF. CDR3 coding DNA: TGTGCCGTGTCCGGACTAGCGGGGGCGAGCTCCTACAATGAGCAGTTCTTC.

The table lists this clonotype with a few counts. The chain combines TRBV28 with TRBJ2-1, with D perhaps matching TRBD2 (6 bases). V dropped 6 bases and J dropped 4 bases, with 13 bases sitting between them. Germline CDR1 and CDR2: MDHEN and SYDVKM. The CDR3 has 14 amino acids. CDR3: CASRDRDSYNEQFF. The CDR3 bases are TGTGCCAGCAGGGATCGGGACTCGTACAATGAGCAGTTCTTC.

This clonotype has only a few counts. This chain joins TRBV6-1 and TRBJ1-1; 9 bases match TRBD1. There are 13 residues in the CDR3. Germline lookup yields CDR1 MNHNS and CDR2 SASEGT. The ends lost 8 bases at V and 9 bases at J; junction bases unmatched: 10. DNA for the CDR3: TGTGCCAGCGGATCGGACAGGGGTAGGAAAGCTTTCTTT. This codes for CASGSDRGRKAFF.

Only a few counts were recorded for this clonotype. The V and J genes are TRBV12-3 or TRBV12-4 and TRBJ2-7; D is perhaps TRBD2 (6 bases). CDR3 length: 16 amino acids. V was shortened by 3 bases and J by 3 bases, with 18 bases between the two germline ends. CDR3 DNA: TGTGCCAGCAGTTTCTTCTCGGGGTCCGGGGGCTACGAGCAGTACTTC. Its translation is CASSFFSGSGGYEQYF.

The chain uses TRBV7-8 and TRBJ2-7, with D perhaps matching TRBD1 (6 bases). The CDR3 totals 12 residues. CDR1 and CDR2 (germline): SGHVS, FQNEAQ. V lost 5 bases and J lost 3, with 8 bases in between. The CDR3 reads CASSMDSYEQYF. The CDR3 DNA sequence: TGTGCCAGCAGCATGGACAGCTACGAGCAGTACTTC.